This TCR beta chain was obtained from a study of blood T cell repertoires in COVID-19. This CDR3 region has 13 residues. Trimming took off 2 bases at V and 2 bases at J, with 6 bases between the two ends. CDR1 SGHTA and CDR2 FQGTGA come from the germline V gene. Produced via immunoSEQ multiplex PCR; TCRdb's table is partial and in-frame only. The table records some 120,000 clones, roughly 79% of them present only once. Concerning this clone itself: Other DNA sequences in this sample translate to the same CDR3.

The chain employs TRBV7-3 and TRBJ1-1; the D is unclear. The clonotype originates from a human donor in a cohort sampled during active COVID-19. Material for sequencing was peripheral blood. This CDR3 is CASSLQANTEAFF. CDR3 coding DNA: TGTGCCAGCAGCTTACAGGCCAACACTGAAGCTTTCTTT.